Presented here are 27 T cell receptor beta chains from one specimen sequenced in a study of T cell responses to AZD1222 COVID-19 vaccine (dated by TCRdb to 2020 to 2023). Libraries were prepared through the immunoSEQ multiplex PCR assay. TCRdb re-hosts the immuneACCESS table, in-frame sequences only. Its copies lack some clones; in the studies checked, an unresolved V gene accounts for under half of them, and the cause for the rest is not known. Here the sample has under 50,000 clones; around 91% occur a single time. Of the sample, approximately 5.3% is held by the ten largest clones. What the time point label conveys for this sample: about 28 days (+/-7) after the second vaccine dose. Sequencing used peripheral blood, obtained 28 days after the second AZD1222 dose. Receptors were obtained from an adult who received the AZD1222 COVID-19 vaccine.

V usage is TRBV28 and J usage is TRBJ1-5, with D unresolved. Germline lookup yields CDR1 MDHEN and CDR2 SYDVKM. The CDR3 spans 14 residues. V lost 5 bases, J lost 7 bases, and 15 bases lay in between. The CDR3 DNA reads as TGTGCCAGCAGTCCCCACAGTTTTGACCAGCCCCAGCATTTT. Its protein product is CASSPHSFDQPQHF.

The chain couples TRBV6-1 to TRBJ2-7; D is ambiguous. V lost 1 base, J lost 4 bases, and 8 bases lay in between. CDR1 is MNHNS, CDR2 SASEGT, per germline. The CDR3 extends over 13 amino acids. CDR3 nucleotides: TGTGCCAGCAGTGAAGTTGGCAGGTACGAGCAGTACTTC. Amino acid sequence: CASSEVGRYEQYF.

The chain has TRBV20-1 and TRBJ2-3, with D possibly matching TRBD1 (6 bases). The CDR3 loop spans 11 amino acids. Trimming stripped 6 bases from V and 8 bases from J, with 12 bases between. The germline V gene encodes CDR1 DFQATT and CDR2 SNEGSKA (reference sequence). The CDR3 DNA follows: TGCAGTGCAAACAGGGCGGCTACGCAGTATTTT. Amino acids: CSANRAATQYF.

The chain links TRBV19 to TRBJ1-3; perhaps TRBD1 as D (6 bases). Trimming pared 5 bases from V and 0 bases from J, leaving 14 bases between. The length of the CDR3 is 16 residues. Germline CDR1 and CDR2: LNHDA and SQIVND (reference sequence). The CDR3 here is CASSRTAGLSGNTIYF. The CDR3 DNA sequence: TGTGCCAGTAGTCGGACAGCTGGACTCTCTGGAAACACCATATATTTT.

This sequence joins TRBV30 and TRBJ1-1; a possible D gene is TRBD1 (6 bases). The CDR3 sequence is 14 residues long. Between the trimmed V and J ends, which lost 2 bases and 4 bases, there was a span of 14 bases. The V gene's germline CDR1 is GTSNPN and CDR2 SVGIG (reference sequence). The CDR3: CAWSPRDTITEAFF. The CDR3 DNA reads TGTGCCTGGAGTCCCCGGGACACAATCACTGAAGCTTTCTTT.

This chain connects TRBV25-1 to TRBJ1-2, with TRBD1 as a possible D gene (6 bases). With 6 bases removed from V and 6 bases from J, the gap between germline ends came to 17 bases. CDR1 and CDR2 from the germline V gene are MGHDK and SYGVNS. The CDR3 runs to 14 residues. The CDR3 DNA follows: TGTGCCAGCAGCACCAAAGGGGGGCCCCATGGCTACACCTTC. Translation gives CASSTKGGPHGYTF.

The chain recombines TRBV5-1 with TRBJ1-1; D call uncertain. Germline loops: CDR1 SGHRS, CDR2 YFSETQ. Trimming cost V 0 bases and J 4 bases, with 7 bases left between them. This CDR3 comprises 13 residues. CDR3 sequence reads: CASSLAQATEAFF. In DNA form, the CDR3 reads TGCGCCAGCAGCTTGGCCCAGGCCACTGAAGCTTTCTTT.

The genes are TRBV7-9 and TRBJ2-1, with TRBD1 matching over 8 bases. CDR1 is SEHNR, CDR2 FQNEAQ, per germline (reference sequence). The J segment lost 5 bases and the V segment lost 5 bases, leaving 5 bases of the junction unmatched. The CDR3 sequence is 14 residues long. As DNA, the CDR3 is TGTGCCAGCAGCCTCTGGACAGGGAACAATGAGCAGTTCTTC. Its protein product is CASSLWTGNNEQFF. Based on the CDR3 plus reference TRBV7-9 and TRBJ2-1, the full variable domain is DTGVSQNPRHKITKRGQNVTFRCDPISEHNRLYWYRQTLGQGPEFLTYFQNEAQLEKSRLLSDRFSAERPKGSFSTLEIQRTEQGDSAMYLCASSLWTGNNEQFFGPGTRLTVL.

This clone was seen only once. The J gene is TRBJ2-5, the V gene TRBV3-1 (or the pseudogene TRBV3-2); D is possibly TRBD2 (5 bases). Germline V CDR1 and CDR2: LGHDT, YNNKEL (reference sequence). The CDR3 extends over 14 amino acids. Trimming pared 0 bases from V and 2 bases from J, leaving 7 bases between. CDR3 in DNA: TGTGCCAGCAGCCAAGACGGGATACAAGAGACCCAGTACTTC. This gives the protein CASSQDGIQETQYF.

This chain links TRBV6-5 with TRBJ2-7; 7 nucleotides agree with TRBD1. Germline trimming cut 6 bases from V and 3 bases from J; bases unmatched to any gene: 5. CDR3 length: 13 residues. Germline loops: CDR1 MNHEY, CDR2 SVGAGI. In DNA form, the CDR3 reads TGTGCCAGCAGGCCCGGGACAGTCTACGAGCAGTACTTC. Its translation: CASRPGTVYEQYF.

This chain links TRBV6-5 with TRBJ1-1; D is possibly TRBD1 (6 bases). The germline V and J ends were trimmed by 2 bases and 2 bases, with 12 bases remaining between them. Per germline, CDR1 MNHEY and CDR2 SVGAGI. The CDR3 covers 15 residues. The CDR3 spells CASSYKGGGNTEAFF. In DNA, the CDR3 is TGTGCCAGCAGTTACAAAGGAGGGGGAAACACTGAAGCTTTCTTT.

The rearrangement uses TRBV6-5 and TRBJ1-2; 8 bases line up with TRBD1. Germline CDR1 reads MNHEY; CDR2 reads SVGAGI. The J segment lost 3 bases and the V segment lost 5 bases, leaving 8 bases of the junction unmatched. CDR3 length: 15 amino acids. CDR3: CASSPGQGSDYGYTF. The DNA of the CDR3 is TGTGCCAGCAGTCCCGGACAGGGTAGTGACTATGGCTACACCTTC.

The V and J genes are TRBV2 and TRBJ2-7; D not resolved. Trimming pared 7 bases from V and 3 bases from J, leaving 16 bases between. The CDR3 is 14 residues long. Germline values: CDR1 SNHLY, CDR2 FYNNEI. The CDR3 sequence is CASTRRASFYEQYF. CDR3 in DNA: TGTGCCAGCACCAGAAGGGCCAGCTTCTACGAGCAGTACTTC.

The J gene is TRBJ2-5, the V gene TRBV2; 7 bases match TRBD2. Germline V gene sequence: CDR1 SNHLY, CDR2 FYNNEI. V dropped 6 bases and J dropped 4; count of bases not matched to a gene: 8. This CDR3 is built from 14 residues. The CDR3 DNA reads TGTGCCAGCAGGCCGGGGAGGGAGGCAGAGACCCAGTACTTC. Translating it yields CASRPGREAETQYF.

The CDR3 sequence: CASSWAKDVYEQYF. CDR3 coding DNA: TGTGCCAGCAGCTGGGCAAAAGATGTCTACGAGCAGTACTTC. The chain has TRBV7-2 and TRBJ2-7; D gene unclear. Trimming took 4 bases from V and 3 from J, leaving 13 bases between them. In germline, CDR1 is SGHTA, CDR2 FQGNSA. The CDR3 loop spans 14 amino acids.

This clone came up a few times. The chain recombines TRBV11-2 with TRBJ2-7, with 10 bases aligning to TRBD1. The CDR3 contains 18 residues. The germline gives CDR1 SGHAT, CDR2 FQNNGV. V gave up 4 bases and J gave up 1 base; unmatched junction bases: 13. CDR3 coding DNA: TGTGCCAGCAGCTCCAGAATGGGACAGGGGCCTTTTTCCTACGAGCAGTACTTC. It translates to CASSSRMGQGPFSYEQYF.

The gene calls are TRBV9 and TRBJ2-5; D is unclear. CDR1 is SGDLS, CDR2 YYNGEE, per germline. This CDR3 spans 14 amino acids. V was clipped by 3 bases and J by 5 bases, with 14 bases between them. CDR3 sequence: CASSASHTQETQYF. The CDR3 DNA reads as TGTGCCAGCAGCGCCTCCCACACCCAGGAGACCCAGTACTTC.

The chain is built from TRBV6-2 or TRBV6-3 and TRBJ1-6; D may be TRBD1 (6 bases). Trimming took off 0 bases at V and 6 bases at J, with 9 bases between the two ends. The germline V gene encodes CDR1 MNHEY and CDR2 SVGEGT. This CDR3 contains 15 residues. CDR3 protein: CASSYSDRFNSPLHF. The CDR3 bases are TGTGCCAGCAGTTACTCGGACAGATTTAATTCACCCCTCCACTTT.

CDR3 region: CASSLEGGRRYEQYF. CDR3 in DNA: TGCGCCAGCAGCTTGGAAGGCGGGAGGAGATACGAGCAGTACTTC. This chain connects TRBV5-1 to TRBJ2-7; 8 positions agree with TRBD2. After removal of 0 bases from V and 4 bases from J, the junction contained 6 bases not matched to a gene. CDR3 length equals 15 residues. The germline gives CDR1 SGHRS, CDR2 YFSETQ.

The chain links TRBV19 to TRBJ1-1; 11 nucleotides align to TRBD1. This CDR3 is 15 amino acids long. The V segment lost 1 base and the J segment 4 bases; nucleotides outside the gene matches: 2. The germline V gene encodes CDR1 LNHDA and CDR2 SQIVND (reference sequence). CDR3 region: CASSIVGTGGTEAFF. As DNA, the CDR3 is TGTGCCAGTAGTATAGTAGGGACAGGGGGCACTGAAGCTTTCTTT.

The chain recombines TRBV9 with TRBJ2-2, with D possibly being TRBD2 (7 bases). Germline loops: CDR1 SGDLS, CDR2 YYNGEE. Trimming took 0 bases from V and 5 from J, leaving 20 bases between them. CDR3 length equals 18 residues. CDR3 sequence (DNA): TGTGCCAGCAGCGTAGATCGGGCTGGCAGGGGAGGGACCGGGGAGCTGTTTTTT. It specifies CASSVDRAGRGGTGELFF.

V is TRBV21-1 and J is TRBJ2-1; whether TRBD2, the table's D call, matches the DNA was not checked. TRBV21-1 is described as a pseudogene. The CDR3 is 21 residues long. The CDR3 coding sequence is TGTGCGAGCAGCAATTCGGGACTAGCGGCGGGAATTCTACCCGTATGCAATGAGCAGTTCTTC. Translated: CASSNSGLAAGILPVCNEQFF.

This chain connects TRBV3-1 (or the pseudogene TRBV3-2) to TRBJ2-2; D is unclear. V gave up 6 bases and J gave up 3 bases, with 2 bases separating them. The CDR3 consists of 11 residues. Germline values: CDR1 LGHDT, CDR2 YNNKEL (reference sequence). The CDR3 coding sequence is TGTGCCAGCAGTGACACCGGGGAGCTGTTTTTT. Amino acids: CASSDTGELFF.

The chain has TRBV5-1 and TRBJ1-4; 7 bases align to TRBD1. This CDR3 comprises 15 residues. The V segment lost 2 bases and the J segment 8 bases; nucleotides outside the gene matches: 9. Germline CDR1 and CDR2: SGHRS and YFSETQ. The CDR3 sequence is CASSLGGRGEEKLFF. The CDR3 bases are TGCGCCAGCAGCTTAGGGGGCAGGGGGGAAGAAAAACTGTTTTTT. The full variable domain, completed using reference TRBV5-1 and TRBJ1-4, is KAGVTQTPRYLIKTRGQQVTLSCSPISGHRSVSWYQQTPGQGLQFLFEYFSETQRNKGNFPGRFSGRQFSNSRSEMNVSTLELGDSALYLCASSLGGRGEEKLFFGSGTQLSVL.

The chain joins TRBV4-3 to TRBJ2-7, with D unresolved. The CDR3 contains 15 residues. Trimming pared 0 bases from V and 6 bases from J, leaving 15 bases between. Per the germline V gene, CDR1 is LGHNA and CDR2 is YSLEER. CDR3 sequence (DNA): TGCGCCAGCAGCCAAGAGGGGTTCACCCACGGCGAGCAGTACTTC. This codes for CASSQEGFTHGEQYF.

This clone is a singleton in its sample. In nucleotides, the CDR3 is TGTGCCAGCAGTGACCAGTGGCGGGAGAGGGTTGAGCAGTTCTTC. Translation: CASSDQWRERVEQFF. The gene calls are TRBV6-1 and TRBJ2-1; the match to TRBD2 covers 7 bases. The V segment lost 3 bases and the J segment 9 bases; nucleotides outside the gene matches: 11. The CDR3 covers 15 residues. The germline CDR1 and CDR2 sequences are MNHNS and SASEGT.

This sequence joins TRBV6-2 or TRBV6-3 and TRBJ1-2, with unresolved D. The V gene lost 6 bases and the J gene lost 6 bases, with 11 bases spanning the gap. This CDR3 has 12 residues. The germline V gene encodes CDR1 MNHEY and CDR2 SVGEGT. Written as DNA, the CDR3 is TGTGCCAGCAGCCTTAGGTGGGATGGCTACACCTTC. Protein product: CASSLRWDGYTF.